This record covers a single T cell receptor (beta chain). Only in-frame clones appear in the TCRdb table, and some are missing; sequencing was by immunoSEQ multiplex PCR. The sample records fewer than 450,000 clones, more than 70% being singletons. The source of the sample is a study of blood T cell repertoires in COVID-19. Germline CDR1 and CDR2: SGHAT and FQNNGV. Trimming at V came to 1 base and at J to 1 base, leaving 5 bases not matched to a gene. This CDR3 has 16 residues. This TCR derives from a woman aged 45-65 years with COVID-19, enrolled during active disease. The chain combines TRBV11-2 with TRBJ1-1; 8 positions match TRBD1. Sequencing was performed on peripheral blood. This CDR3 reads CASSLVGQGPNTEAFF. As DNA, the CDR3 is TGTGCCAGCAGCTTAGTTGGACAGGGCCCGAACACTGAAGCTTTCTTT. Full variable domain (rest looked up from reference TRBV11-2 and TRBJ1-1): EAGVAQSPRYKIIEKRQSVAFWCNPISGHATLYWYQQILGQGPKLLIQFQNNGVVDDSQLPKDRFSAERLKGVDSTLKIQPAKLEDSAVYLCASSLVGQGPNTEAFFGQGTRLTVV.